Below are 20 T cell receptor beta chains sequenced from a single sample in a study of blood T cell repertoires in COVID-19. Profiling relied on immunoSEQ multiplex PCR, and the TCRdb table lists in-frame clones only, not all of them. The profile shows roughly 250,000 clones, nearly 90% of them singletons. The sequencing input was peripheral blood. The source of these receptors is a woman between 35 and 50 years old who had recovered from COVID-19.

The rearrangement uses TRBV3-1 (or the pseudogene TRBV3-2) and TRBJ1-6; 7 bases map to TRBD1. The CDR3 contains 17 residues. Germline V gene sequence: CDR1 LGHDT, CDR2 YNNKEL (reference sequence). The V segment lost 0 bases and the J segment 8 bases; nucleotides outside the gene matches: 10. DNA for the CDR3: TGTGCCAGCAGCCAAGAGCCTTCCGGGACAGTCCATTCACCCCTCCACTTT. Translating it yields CASSQEPSGTVHSPLHF.

Only a few counts were recorded for this clone. The chain employs TRBV4-1 and TRBJ1-2, with TRBD1 matching over 8 bases. Germline V gene data show CDR1 as MGHRA and CDR2 as YSYEKL. V lost 3 bases to trimming and J lost 4 bases; unmatched junction nucleotides: 10. CDR3 size: 16 residues. The CDR3 protein is CASSQVGQGVVYGYTF. Here the CDR3 DNA reads TGCGCCAGCAGCCAGGTCGGACAGGGTGTTGTCTATGGCTACACCTTC.

The chain has TRBV19 and TRBJ2-3; possibly TRBD2 for D (6 bases). V gave up 5 bases and J gave up 6 bases, with 24 bases separating them. This CDR3 spans 17 amino acids. Germline loops: CDR1 LNHDA, CDR2 SQIVND (reference sequence). The CDR3 coding sequence is TGTGCCAGTAGTTTAGTCCACCTGGGGGGAGGTACGGATACGCAGTATTTT. Amino acids: CASSLVHLGGGTDTQYF.

The V gene is TRBV5-4, the J gene TRBJ2-1; TRBD2 matches at 14 bases. V was pared by 4 bases and J by 8 bases, with 8 bases of the junction left unmatched. The length of the CDR3 is 16 residues. In germline, CDR1 is SGHNT, CDR2 YYREEE (reference sequence). For the CDR3, the DNA is TGTGCCAGCAGCAGAGGGACTAGCGGGAGTCGGGATGAGCAGTTCTTC. Its protein is CASSRGTSGSRDEQFF.

The chain has TRBV28 and TRBJ1-3; D is unclear. V lost 10 bases and J 2 bases, leaving 6 bases between the germline ends. Germline CDR1 reads MDHEN; CDR2 reads SYDVKM. The CDR3 sequence is 11 residues long. This chain's CDR3 is CAMATGNTIYF. CDR3 sequence (DNA): TGTGCCATGGCCACTGGAAACACCATATATTTT.

The CDR3 reads CAWSVLDRGAQGRYF. In nucleotides, the CDR3 is TGTGCCTGGAGTGTACTCGACAGGGGGGCGCAGGGGAGGTACTTC. The chain links TRBV30 to TRBJ2-5; TRBD1 matches at 9 bases. This CDR3 comprises 15 residues. V was pared by 0 bases and J by 13 bases, with 15 bases of the junction left unmatched. Germline V gene sequence: CDR1 GTSNPN, CDR2 SVGIG (reference sequence).

The chain employs TRBV6-5 and TRBJ2-4; no clear D. The CDR3 extends over 14 amino acids. V lost 0 bases and J 13 bases, leaving 16 bases between the germline ends. Germline CDR1 reads MNHEY; CDR2 reads SVGAGI. CDR3 in amino acids: CASSYSSLQTLQYF. CDR3 in DNA: TGTGCCAGCAGTTACTCGTCCCTCCAGACTCTCCAGTACTTC.

This chain joins TRBV4-1 and TRBJ1-6; maybe TRBD1 (5 bases). Germline CDR1 and CDR2: MGHRA and YSYEKL. The CDR3 spans 15 residues. The ends were cut back, 4 bases at V and 13 bases at J, with 20 bases in the middle. The CDR3 loop is CASSRTPDSPSPLHF. The CDR3 region has the DNA TGCGCCAGCAGCCGCACACCTGACAGTCCTTCGCCCCTCCACTTT.

The rearrangement uses TRBV19 and TRBJ2-1, with D unclear. The V end was cut by 5 bases, the J end by 0 bases, with 11 bases between. This CDR3 contains 15 residues. The germline gives CDR1 LNHDA, CDR2 SQIVND (reference sequence). CDR3 loop: CASSVTASSYNEQFF. DNA for the CDR3: TGTGCCAGTAGTGTAACAGCCAGCTCCTACAATGAGCAGTTCTTC. Together with reference TRBV19 and TRBJ2-1, the CDR3 gives the full variable domain: DGGITQSPKYLFRKEGQNVTLSCEQNLNHDAMYWYRQDPGQGLRLIYYSQIVNDFQKGDIAEGYSVSREKKESFPLTVTSAQKNPTAFYLCASSVTASSYNEQFFGPGTRLTVL.

The V call is TRBV19, the J call TRBJ1-5; weak D call: TRBD1 (5 bases). Germline CDR1 is LNHDA and CDR2 is SQIVND (reference sequence). V was cut by 2 bases and J by 2 bases, with 13 bases left in between. CDR3 length: 16 amino acids. CDR3 sequence (DNA): TGTGCCAGTAGTATACCCGCAGGGTGGGGCAATCAGCCCCAGCATTTT. This gives the protein CASSIPAGWGNQPQHF.

The chain links TRBV19 to TRBJ1-5, with a tentative D call TRBD1 (5 bases). This CDR3 spans 15 amino acids. Between the trimmed V and J ends, which lost 4 bases and 3 bases, there was a span of 13 bases. Germline-derived CDR1 and CDR2 are LNHDA and SQIVND (reference sequence). CDR3 nucleotides: TGTGCCAGTAGTACATCAGACAGTTCCAATCAGCCCCAGCATTTT. It yields the protein CASSTSDSSNQPQHF.

The V call is TRBV18, the J call TRBJ2-1, with 8 bases that match TRBD2. The CDR3 is 17 amino acids. Germline-derived CDR1 and CDR2 are KGHSH and LQKENI. With 6 bases clipped from V and 0 bases from J, the junction kept 10 bases outside the gene matches. CDR3 in DNA: TGTGCCAGCTCGATAACTAGCGGTGGGGGCTCCTACAATGAGCAGTTCTTC. It specifies CASSITSGGGSYNEQFF.

The chain couples TRBV5-8 to TRBJ1-6; possibly TRBD1 for D (6 bases). The CDR3 consists of 15 residues. Looked up from germline, CDR1 is SGHTS and CDR2 is YDEGEE. V shed 4 bases and J shed 7 bases, with 15 bases lying between them. The CDR3 is CASSEKGQFNSPLHF. In DNA form, the CDR3 reads TGTGCCAGCAGCGAGAAAGGACAGTTCAATTCACCCCTCCACTTT.

This clone occurred once. Other nucleotide sequences in the sample specify the same CDR3. The V call is TRBV2, the J call TRBJ2-7; D is uncertain. Germline V CDR1 and CDR2: SNHLY, FYNNEI. This CDR3 spans 12 amino acids. The V end lost 6 bases, the J end lost 0 bases, and 6 bases lay between the germline ends. CDR3 DNA: TGTGCCAGCAGCCAGGCCTCCTACGAGCAGTACTTC. The encoded protein is CASSQASYEQYF.

The chain links TRBV7-9 to TRBJ2-1; 7 nucleotides match TRBD1. The V gene's germline CDR1 is SEHNR and CDR2 FQNEAQ (reference sequence). With 5 bases clipped from V and 4 bases from J, the junction kept 8 bases outside the gene matches. This CDR3 has 15 amino acids. CDR3 sequence reads: CASSQRDSPYNEQFF. Here the CDR3 DNA reads TGTGCCAGCAGCCAACGGGACAGCCCATACAATGAGCAGTTCTTC.

The chain combines TRBV6-2 or TRBV6-3 with TRBJ2-2, with 9 bases identical to TRBD2. The CDR3 runs 16 residues. Unmatched junction bases numbered 10, after V lost 5 bases and J lost 6 bases. In germline, CDR1 is MNHEY, CDR2 SVGEGT. CDR3 protein: CASSKRPGLASGELFF. DNA of the CDR3: TGTGCCAGCAGTAAAAGACCGGGACTAGCCTCCGGGGAGCTGTTTTTT.

Only a few counts were recorded for this clone. The CDR3 sequence is CASSLGGGREQYF. In nucleotides, the CDR3 is TGTGCCAGCAGCTTAGGGGGGGGAAGGGAGCAGTACTTC. The chain couples TRBV11-2 to TRBJ2-7, with TRBD2 matching 7 bases. After removal of 1 base from V and 7 bases from J, the junction contained 4 bases not matched to a gene. The germline V gene encodes CDR1 SGHAT and CDR2 FQNNGV. This CDR3 is 13 amino acids long. Filled out from reference TRBV11-2 and TRBJ2-7, the complete variable domain reads EAGVAQSPRYKIIEKRQSVAFWCNPISGHATLYWYQQILGQGPKLLIQFQNNGVVDDSQLPKDRFSAERLKGVDSTLKIQPAKLEDSAVYLCASSLGGGREQYFGPGTRLTVT.

V is TRBV27 and J is TRBJ2-5, with D possibly being TRBD2 (5 bases). The V and J ends lost 3 bases and 4 bases respectively, with 12 bases between them. This CDR3 region has 14 residues. Germline V lookup: CDR1 MNHEY, CDR2 SMNVEV (reference sequence). This chain's CDR3 is CASSFRGTRETQYF. The CDR3 nucleotides read TGTGCCAGCAGTTTTCGGGGAACTAGAGAGACCCAGTACTTC.

The chain links TRBV5-6 to TRBJ1-4; 12 bases are shared with TRBD1. Germline-derived CDR1 and CDR2 are SGHDT and YYEEEE. Losses at the gene ends were 4 bases for V and 5 bases for J; bases not matched to a gene: 12. The CDR3 is 18 amino acids. CDR3 nucleotide sequence: TGTGCCAGCAGCCCGGCGGGACAGGGGGCTCGGGGAAATGAAAAACTGTTTTTT. Encoded protein: CASSPAGQGARGNEKLFF. The complete variable domain, with remaining parts taken from reference TRBV5-6 and TRBJ1-4, reads DAGVTQSPTHLIKTRGQQVTLRCSPKSGHDTVSWYQQALGQGPQFIFQYYEEEERQRGNFPDRFSGHQFPNYSSELNVNALLLGDSALYLCASSPAGQGARGNEKLFFGSGTQLSVL.

V and J are TRBV7-9 and TRBJ1-3; the D is unclear. Per germline, CDR1 SEHNR and CDR2 FQNEAQ (reference sequence). CDR3 size: 16 residues. Between the trimmed V and J ends, which lost 3 bases and 0 bases, there was a span of 12 bases. The chain's CDR3 is CASSFEVRSSGNTIYF. The CDR3 DNA reads TGTGCCAGCAGCTTCGAAGTACGGAGCTCTGGAAACACCATATATTTT.